This TCR beta chain emerged from a study of spatial heterogeneity in lung cancer. Germline V lookup: CDR1 SEHNR, CDR2 FQNEAQ (reference sequence). The CDR3 sequence is 13 residues long. The V and J ends lost 5 bases and 7 bases respectively, with 14 bases between them. The study, taken as a whole, reports: The study found ubiquitous expanded tumor TCRs in blood more at resection than follow-up.

In this sample, this clonotype turned up many times. What it binds is not known. TCRdb processed the 5' RACE reads anew with MiXCR; each CDR3 protein has one entry. The repertoire holds fewer than 30,000 distinct CDR3 sequences, with 8.5% to 10% as singletons. Time point of the sample: blood at routine non-recurrence follow-up after resection. Unsorted whole RNA of tumor, nontumor lung or frozen PBMC was sequenced. This chain joins TRBV7-9 and TRBJ1-2, with D possibly matching TRBD1 (6 bases). The sequence derives from a male donor with early-stage non-small cell lung cancer. The sample in question was PBMCs, obtained at follow-up. The CDR3 region is CASSRLQGVGYTF. The CDR3 region has the DNA TGTGCCAGCAGCCGGTTACAGGGTGTTGGCTACACCTTC.